The 24 T cell receptor beta chains reported below all come from one sample, sequenced in a study of T cell changes during pregnancy in multiple sclerosis. TCRdb keeps only in-frame clones here, not all; method: immunoSEQ multiplex PCR. This sample carries tens of thousands of clones, over 80% of them seen once, and the ten largest clones take about 7%. The sample consisted of CD8+ T cells from peripheral blood mononuclear cells, taken in the third trimester of pregnancy. These receptors were obtained from a female donor with multiple sclerosis, enrolled in a pregnancy study.

The chain combines TRBV2 with TRBJ2-5; 8 positions agree with TRBD2. J lost 0 bases, V lost 2 bases, and 14 bases had no gene match. The CDR3 loop spans 19 amino acids. Germline V gene lookup returns CDR1 SNHLY and CDR2 FYNNEI. CDR3 protein: CASSEFVIAGGRYQETQYF. The CDR3 DNA reads TGTGCCAGCAGTGAATTTGTGATCGCGGGGGGAAGGTACCAAGAGACCCAGTACTTC. The variable domain in full, with the rest retrieved from reference TRBV2 and TRBJ2-5, is EPEVTQTPSHQVTQMGQEVILRCVPISNHLYFYWYRQILGQKVEFLVSFYNNEISEKSEIFDDQFSVERPDGSNFTLKIRSTKLEDSAMYFCASSEFVIAGGRYQETQYFGPGTRLLVL.

J is TRBJ1-5 and V is TRBV27; D gene ambiguous. There are 14 residues in the CDR3. Germline V gives CDR1 MNHEY, CDR2 SMNVEV (reference sequence). V gave up 8 bases and J gave up 6 bases, with 17 bases separating them. CDR3 nucleotide sequence: TGTGCCAGCTCGCTACTCGGAGGGAGTCAGCCCCAGCATTTT. This translates into CASSLLGGSQPQHF.

The chain recombines TRBV2 with TRBJ2-7; 10 nucleotides align to TRBD1. The CDR3 runs 19 residues. The ends lost 0 bases at V and 2 bases at J; junction bases unmatched: 13. CDR1 and CDR2 (germline): SNHLY, FYNNEI. Here the CDR3 reads CASSEAPGTGVGFPYEQYF. CDR3 DNA: TGTGCCAGCAGTGAAGCCCCCGGGACAGGGGTAGGTTTCCCCTACGAGCAGTACTTC.

The gene calls are TRBV4-2 and TRBJ1-1; D perhaps matches TRBD1 (6 bases). The CDR3 is 15 amino acids. Per the germline V gene, CDR1 is LGHNA and CDR2 is YNFKEQ. The V gene lost 0 bases and the J gene lost 5 bases, with 13 bases spanning the gap. The CDR3 protein is CASSQDPGGTTEAFF. CDR3 bases: TGTGCCAGCAGCCAAGATCCGGGGGGCACGACTGAAGCTTTCTTT.

Notes on this clone: Additional DNA sequences in this sample encode the identical CDR3. The chain recombines TRBV14 with TRBJ2-7; 8 bases line up with TRBD1. Germline values: CDR1 SGHDN, CDR2 FVKESK. There are 14 residues in the CDR3. V gave up 4 bases and J gave up 2 bases; unmatched junction bases: 4. The CDR3 bases are TGTGCCAGCAGCCCAACAGGGGGTCCCTACGAGCAGTACTTC. This gives the protein CASSPTGGPYEQYF.

This chain uses TRBV25-1 with TRBJ1-4; 9 bases align to TRBD1. This CDR3 comprises 15 residues. Germline CDR1 MGHDK, CDR2 SYGVNS. The V and J ends lost 3 bases and 5 bases, in that order; junction bases with no gene match: 4. The CDR3 nucleotides are TGTGCCAGCAGTGACCTAGGGACAGGGAATGAAAAACTGTTTTTT. Amino acid sequence: CASSDLGTGNEKLFF.

In its sample, this clone was seen once. The rearrangement links TRBV7-9 to TRBJ1-1, with D unresolved. CDR1 SEHNR and CDR2 FQNEAQ come from the germline V gene (reference sequence). Trimming removed 5 bases from V and 5 bases from J, with 18 bases in between. This CDR3 is 15 amino acids long. DNA for the CDR3: TGTGCCAGCAGCGAAGCAGGCCCACTGGTAACTGAAGCTTTCTTT. This translates into CASSEAGPLVTEAFF.

The gene calls are TRBV7-9 and TRBJ1-2; possibly TRBD1 for D (5 bases). CDR1 is SEHNR, CDR2 FQNEAQ, per germline (reference sequence). V lost 5 bases to trimming and J lost 2 bases, with 12 bases between them. The CDR3 covers 14 residues. CDR3 nucleotides: TGTGCCAGCAGCCTATTACAGGAGAACTATGGCTACACCTTC. This codes for CASSLLQENYGYTF.

This clone is a singleton in its sample. The gene calls are TRBV7-8 and TRBJ1-6, with D maybe TRBD1 (6 bases). Deletions cut 4 bases from V and 2 bases from J, with 12 bases between. The CDR3 is made up of 16 amino acids. Germline CDR1 is SGHVS and CDR2 is FQNEAQ. This CDR3 is CASSSRTVTYNSPLHF. The CDR3 DNA follows: TGTGCCAGCAGCTCCAGGACAGTGACCTATAATTCACCCCTCCACTTT.

In this sample, this clone turned up once. The chain employs TRBV10-3 and TRBJ1-6, with unresolved D. This CDR3 has 14 amino acids. Per the germline V gene, CDR1 is ENHRY and CDR2 is SYGVKD. V gave up 3 bases and J gave up 9 bases, with 12 bases separating them. The CDR3 sequence: CAISEYGGGSPLHF. CDR3 DNA sequence: TGTGCCATCAGTGAATACGGTGGCGGTTCACCCCTCCACTTT.

In DNA form, the CDR3 reads TGTGCCATCAGTGAGTCGGGTCAGGACTCTGGAAACACCATATATTTT. This codes for CAISESGQDSGNTIYF. V and J are TRBV10-3 and TRBJ1-3; D call uncertain. CDR3 size: 16 residues. Germline V gene sequence: CDR1 ENHRY, CDR2 SYGVKD. V was trimmed by 0 bases and J by 0 bases, leaving 9 bases between them.

The gene calls are TRBV11-2 and TRBJ2-7; 10 bases are a match to TRBD2. Trimming cost V 3 bases and J 1 base; bases outside gene matches: 12. CDR1 is SGHAT, CDR2 FQNNGV, per germline. This CDR3 comprises 18 residues. The CDR3 DNA follows: TGTGCCAGCAGCTTCCCTAGCGGGGGACCTGAACGTTCCTACGAGCAGTACTTC. Protein sequence: CASSFPSGGPERSYEQYF.

The chain uses TRBV5-1 and TRBJ2-6, with 8 bases lining up with TRBD2. Germline-derived CDR1 and CDR2 are SGHRS and YFSETQ. CDR3 length: 18 residues. Trimming cost V 4 bases and J 2 bases; bases outside gene matches: 11. CDR3 region: CASSPGGTAMAGANVLTF. Written as DNA, the CDR3 is TGCGCCAGCAGCCCGGGAGGGACCGCTATGGCTGGGGCCAACGTCCTGACTTTC.

V gene TRBV5-8 combines with J gene TRBJ2-2; D is undetermined. The germline V gene has CDR1 SGHTS and CDR2 YDEGEE. The CDR3 consists of 16 residues. V was pared by 3 bases and J by 4 bases, with 16 bases between. DNA of the CDR3: TGTGCCAGCAGCTATGCCCCAGTGGCGGCCACCGGGGAGCTGTTTTTT. Translation: CASSYAPVAATGELFF.

The chain couples TRBV14 to TRBJ2-1; 9 bases fit TRBD2. The CDR3 runs to 15 residues. Germline assignment: CDR1 SGHDN and CDR2 FVKESK. J gave up 10 bases and V 4 bases, and 11 bases lay outside the gene matches. Here the CDR3 DNA reads TGTGCCAGCAGCCCCTCGGGACTAGCTTCCAGGGAGCAGTTCTTC. Its translation is CASSPSGLASREQFF.

The J gene is TRBJ2-6, the V gene TRBV7-6, with TRBD1 as a possible D gene (6 bases). CDR3 size: 21 residues. The germline gives CDR1 SGHVS, CDR2 FNYEAQ. The V end lost 6 bases, the J end lost 2 bases, and 29 bases lay between the germline ends. In DNA, the CDR3 is TGTGCCAGCAGTGACCGGAAGTCAGGGGCTTCTTCGGTTCCTGGGGCCAACGTCCTGACTTTC. This encodes CASSDRKSGASSVPGANVLTF.

This clone was detected only once. The chain couples TRBV4-2 to TRBJ1-5, with D uncertain. V shed 1 base and J shed 5 bases, with 6 bases lying between them. Germline V CDR1 and CDR2: LGHNA, YNFKEQ. CDR3 size: 13 residues. The CDR3 bases are TGTGCCAGCAGCCAAGGGCCGTATCAGCCCCAGCATTTT. Encoded protein: CASSQGPYQPQHF.

The chain is built from TRBV11-2 and TRBJ2-1; 12 bases map to TRBD2. V gave up 5 bases and J gave up 8 bases; unmatched junction bases: 13. Germline lookup yields CDR1 SGHAT and CDR2 FQNNGV. The CDR3 length is 17 residues. CDR3 sequence: CASSRTQGLAGMDEQFF. CDR3 DNA: TGTGCCAGCAGCCGGACGCAAGGACTAGCGGGGATGGATGAGCAGTTCTTC.

The chain combines TRBV19 with TRBJ2-7; 10 bases align to TRBD1. Germline loops: CDR1 LNHDA, CDR2 SQIVND (reference sequence). There are 17 residues in the CDR3. Losses at the gene ends were 1 base for V and 2 bases for J; bases not matched to a gene: 8. DNA for the CDR3: TGTGCCAGTAGTATAGTCAAGGGACAGGGGCCTGCCTACGAGCAGTACTTC. Translating gives CASSIVKGQGPAYEQYF.

J is TRBJ1-1 and V is TRBV9; D perhaps matches TRBD1 (6 bases). The CDR3 is 15 residues long. The V gene lost 3 bases and the J gene lost 0 bases, with 12 bases spanning the gap. CDR1 is SGDLS and CDR2 is YYNGEE in the germline V gene. The DNA for the CDR3 is TGTGCCAGCAGCGGAAACAGGGATATGAACACTGAAGCTTTCTTT. Protein product: CASSGNRDMNTEAFF.

This clone was recorded once. The rearrangement uses TRBV2 and TRBJ1-5, with 9 bases fitting TRBD1. V lost 3 bases, J lost 5 bases, and 5 bases stayed unmatched. The CDR3 contains 15 residues. The V gene's germline CDR1 is SNHLY and CDR2 FYNNEI. The CDR3 bases are TGTGCCAGCAGTGAGGGGGACAGGGAGGATCAGCCCCAGCATTTT. This codes for CASSEGDREDQPQHF.

This sequence joins TRBV28 and TRBJ2-7, with 12 bases fitting TRBD1. From germline, CDR1 is MDHEN and CDR2 SYDVKM. CDR3 length equals 15 residues. J gave up 0 bases and V 6 bases, and 3 bases lay outside the gene matches. CDR3 bases: TGTGCCAGCAGGGGACAGGGGGCCTTCTCCTACGAGCAGTACTTC. Its protein is CASRGQGAFSYEQYF.

The chain uses TRBV4-2 and TRBJ2-4; D remains unclear. Trimming pared 1 base from V and 8 bases from J, leaving 9 bases between. The CDR3 is 13 residues long. The germline CDR1 and CDR2 sequences are LGHNA and YNFKEQ. CDR3 loop: CASSQVPSDIQYF. The CDR3 DNA reads as TGTGCCAGCAGCCAAGTTCCTAGTGACATTCAGTACTTC.

The chain carries TRBV7-9 and TRBJ2-1; perhaps TRBD2 as D (5 bases). The CDR3 spans 14 residues. Germline V gene data show CDR1 as SEHNR and CDR2 as FQNEAQ (reference sequence). V was pared by 1 base and J by 7 bases, with 11 bases between. This CDR3 reads CASSLVPRGNEQFF. CDR3 nucleotides: TGTGCCAGCAGCTTAGTCCCCCGAGGGAATGAGCAGTTCTTC.